The source of this TCR beta chain is a study of T cell repertoires in cytomegalovirus infection. Study-wide background: Recently identified HLA-C-restricted CMV epitopes were used, and well-studied HLA-B-restricted CMV epitopes were used as well. Matching HLA type, along with CMV infection, was indicated by public TCR beta signatures. Findings of the study overall: The study found HLA-C-restricted CMV-specific TCR beta clonotypes dominating the ex vivo response.

This clonotype appeared many times. The antigen is undetermined. This CDR3 region has 16 residues. The trim removed 3 bases at V and 5 bases at J, leaving 8 bases unmatched. CDR1 and CDR2 from the germline V gene are SGHTA and FQGNSA. TCRdb ran MiXCR on the reads and lists one entry per CDR3 protein. The sample lists some 320,000 distinct CDR3 sequences, roughly 29% seen once, with about 19% in the top ten. The TCR was taken from a human donor in good health (CMV status not recorded). Some clones in this sample may be carry-over from other donors' samples. The sequenced sample was cultured PBMCs, obtained from culture after CMV antigen stimulation. The chain couples TRBV7-2 to TRBJ2-3; 10 bases map to TRBD2. DNA for the CDR3: TGTGCCAGCAGCTTCGCTAGCGGGAGAGGCATAGATACGCAGTATTTT. Translating gives CASSFASGRGIDTQYF.